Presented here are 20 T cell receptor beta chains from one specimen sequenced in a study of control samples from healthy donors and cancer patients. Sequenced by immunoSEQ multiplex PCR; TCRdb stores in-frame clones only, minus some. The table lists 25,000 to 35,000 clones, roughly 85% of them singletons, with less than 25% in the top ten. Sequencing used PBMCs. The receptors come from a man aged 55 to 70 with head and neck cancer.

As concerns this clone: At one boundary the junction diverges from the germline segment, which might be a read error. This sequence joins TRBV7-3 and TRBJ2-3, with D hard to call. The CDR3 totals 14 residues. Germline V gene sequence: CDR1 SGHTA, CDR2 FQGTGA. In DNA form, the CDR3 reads TGTGCCAGCAGCCTCAACGGTCGCACCGATACGCAGTATTTT. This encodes CASSLNGRTDTQYF.

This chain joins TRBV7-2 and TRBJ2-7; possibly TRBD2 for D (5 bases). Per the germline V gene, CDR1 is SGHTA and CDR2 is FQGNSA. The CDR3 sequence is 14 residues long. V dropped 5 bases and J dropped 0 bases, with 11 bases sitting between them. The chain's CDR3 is CASSDQRTSYEQYF. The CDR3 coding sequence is TGTGCCAGCAGCGACCAGCGGACCTCCTACGAGCAGTACTTC.

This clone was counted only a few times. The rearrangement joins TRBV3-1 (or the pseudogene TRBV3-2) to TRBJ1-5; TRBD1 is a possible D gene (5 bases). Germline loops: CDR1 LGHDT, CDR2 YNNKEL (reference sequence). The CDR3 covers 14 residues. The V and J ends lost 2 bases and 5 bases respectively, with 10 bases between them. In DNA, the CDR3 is TGTGCCAGCAGCCAACAGGGAGAGCATCAGCCCCAGCATTTT. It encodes CASSQQGEHQPQHF.

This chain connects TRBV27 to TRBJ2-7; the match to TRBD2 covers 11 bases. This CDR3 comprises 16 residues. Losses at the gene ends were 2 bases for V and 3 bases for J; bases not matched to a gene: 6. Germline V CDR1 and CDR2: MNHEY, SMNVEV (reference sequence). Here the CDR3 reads CASSLVLAGGFYEQYF. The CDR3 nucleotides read TGTGCCAGCAGTTTAGTGCTAGCGGGAGGTTTCTACGAGCAGTACTTC.

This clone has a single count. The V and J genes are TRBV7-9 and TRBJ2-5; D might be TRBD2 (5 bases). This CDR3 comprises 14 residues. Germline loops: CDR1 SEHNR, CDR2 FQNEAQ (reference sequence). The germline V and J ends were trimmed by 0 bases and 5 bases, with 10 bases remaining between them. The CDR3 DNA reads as TGTGCCAGCAGCTTAGCGGGCGGCGGGGAGACCCAGTACTTC. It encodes CASSLAGGGETQYF.

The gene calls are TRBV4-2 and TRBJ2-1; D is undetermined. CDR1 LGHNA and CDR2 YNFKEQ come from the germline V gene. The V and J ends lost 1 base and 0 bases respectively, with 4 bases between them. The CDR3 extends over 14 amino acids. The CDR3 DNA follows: TGTGCCAGCAGCCAAGTCAACTCCTACAATGAGCAGTTCTTC. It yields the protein CASSQVNSYNEQFF.

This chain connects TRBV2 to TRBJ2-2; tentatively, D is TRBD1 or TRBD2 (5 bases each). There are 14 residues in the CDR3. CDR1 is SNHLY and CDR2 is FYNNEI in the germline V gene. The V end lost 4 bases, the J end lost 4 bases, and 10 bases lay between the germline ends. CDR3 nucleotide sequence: TGTGCCAGCAGTGGGGGGACCTTCACCGGGGAGCTGTTTTTT. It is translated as CASSGGTFTGELFF.

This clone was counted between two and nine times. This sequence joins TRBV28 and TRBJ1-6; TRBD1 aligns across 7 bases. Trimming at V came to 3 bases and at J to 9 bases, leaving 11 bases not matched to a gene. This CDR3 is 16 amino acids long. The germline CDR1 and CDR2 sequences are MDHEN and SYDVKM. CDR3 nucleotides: TGTGCCAGCAGTTTGCGGACAGGACAGAGGGGTTCACCCCTCCACTTT. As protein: CASSLRTGQRGSPLHF.

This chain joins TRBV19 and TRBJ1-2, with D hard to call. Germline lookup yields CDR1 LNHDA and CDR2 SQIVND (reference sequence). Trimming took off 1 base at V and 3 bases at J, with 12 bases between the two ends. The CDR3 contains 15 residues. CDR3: CASSIVGVIDYGYTF. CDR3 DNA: TGTGCCAGTAGTATAGTTGGGGTGATCGACTATGGCTACACCTTC.

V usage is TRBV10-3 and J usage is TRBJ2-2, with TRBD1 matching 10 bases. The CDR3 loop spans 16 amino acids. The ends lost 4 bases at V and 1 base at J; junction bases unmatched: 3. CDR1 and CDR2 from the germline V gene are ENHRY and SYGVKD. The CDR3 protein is CAISATGGLNTGELFF. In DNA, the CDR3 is TGTGCCATCAGTGCGACAGGGGGCTTGAACACCGGGGAGCTGTTTTTT.

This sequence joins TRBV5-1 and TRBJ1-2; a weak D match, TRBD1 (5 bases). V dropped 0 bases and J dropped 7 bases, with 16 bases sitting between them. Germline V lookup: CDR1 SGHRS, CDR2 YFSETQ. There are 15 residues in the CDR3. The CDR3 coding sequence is TGCGCCAGCAGCTTGGGAGGCAGGGATGAAGGTGGCTACACCTTC. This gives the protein CASSLGGRDEGGYTF.

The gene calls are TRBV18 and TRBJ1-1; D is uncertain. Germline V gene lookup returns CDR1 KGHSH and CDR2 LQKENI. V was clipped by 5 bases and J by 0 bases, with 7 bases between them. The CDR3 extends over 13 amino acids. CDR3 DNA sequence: TGTGCCAGCTCAACAGAAATGAACACTGAAGCTTTCTTT. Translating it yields CASSTEMNTEAFF.

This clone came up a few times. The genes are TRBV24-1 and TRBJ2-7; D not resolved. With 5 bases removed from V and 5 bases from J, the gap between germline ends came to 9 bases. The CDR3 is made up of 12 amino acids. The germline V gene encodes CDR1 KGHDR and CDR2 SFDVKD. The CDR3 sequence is CATSVSMNEQYF. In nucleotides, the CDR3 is TGTGCCACCAGTGTATCCATGAACGAGCAGTACTTC.

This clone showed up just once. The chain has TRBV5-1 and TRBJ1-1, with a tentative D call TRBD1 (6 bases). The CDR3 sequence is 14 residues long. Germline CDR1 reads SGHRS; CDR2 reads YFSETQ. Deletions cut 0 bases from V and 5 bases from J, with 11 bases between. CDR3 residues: CASSLAQGWTEAFF. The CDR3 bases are TGCGCCAGCAGCTTGGCGCAGGGGTGGACTGAAGCTTTCTTT.

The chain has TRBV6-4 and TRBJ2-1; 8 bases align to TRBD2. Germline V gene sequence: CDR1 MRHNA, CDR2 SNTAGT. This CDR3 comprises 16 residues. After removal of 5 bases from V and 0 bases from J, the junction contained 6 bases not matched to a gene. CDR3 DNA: TGTGCCAGCAGTAACGGGGGGGAGAGCTCCTACAATGAGCAGTTCTTC. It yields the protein CASSNGGESSYNEQFF.

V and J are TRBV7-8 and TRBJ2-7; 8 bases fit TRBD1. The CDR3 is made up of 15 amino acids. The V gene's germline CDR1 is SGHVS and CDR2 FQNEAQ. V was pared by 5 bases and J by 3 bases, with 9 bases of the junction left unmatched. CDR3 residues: CASSRAGTGYYEQYF. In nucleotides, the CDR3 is TGTGCCAGCAGCCGAGCCGGGACAGGATACTACGAGCAGTACTTC.

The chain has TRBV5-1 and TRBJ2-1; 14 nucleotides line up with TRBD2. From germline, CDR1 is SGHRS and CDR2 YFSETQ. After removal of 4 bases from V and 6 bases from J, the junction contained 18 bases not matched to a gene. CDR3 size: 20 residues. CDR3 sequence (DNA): TGCGCCAGCAGCGGCACCGGGACTAGCGGGAGAAGAATGAGGTTCAATGAGCAGTTCTTC. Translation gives CASSGTGTSGRRMRFNEQFF.

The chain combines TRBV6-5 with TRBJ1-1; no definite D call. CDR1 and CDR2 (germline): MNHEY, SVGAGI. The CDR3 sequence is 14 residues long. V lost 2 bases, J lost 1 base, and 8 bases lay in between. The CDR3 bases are TGTGCCAGCAGTTACCTCGGGAGGAACACTGAAGCTTTCTTT. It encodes CASSYLGRNTEAFF.

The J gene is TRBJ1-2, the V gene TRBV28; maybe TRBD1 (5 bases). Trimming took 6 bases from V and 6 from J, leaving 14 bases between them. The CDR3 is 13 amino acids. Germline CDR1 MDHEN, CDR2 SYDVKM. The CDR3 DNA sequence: TGTGCCAGCAGACCCGGGGGAGTTCATGGCTACACCTTC. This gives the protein CASRPGGVHGYTF.

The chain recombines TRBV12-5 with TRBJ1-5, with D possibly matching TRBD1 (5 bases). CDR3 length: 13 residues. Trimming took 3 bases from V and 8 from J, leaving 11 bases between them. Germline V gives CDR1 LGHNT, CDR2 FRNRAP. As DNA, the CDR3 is TGTGCTAGTGGTTTTGGGGGAATGGAGCCCCAGCATTTT. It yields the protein CASGFGGMEPQHF. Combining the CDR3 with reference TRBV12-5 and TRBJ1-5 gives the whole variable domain DARVTQTPRHKVTEMGQEVTMRCQPILGHNTVFWYRQTMMQGLELLAYFRNRAPLDDSGMPKDRFSAEMPDATLATLKIQPSEPRDSAVYFCASGFGGMEPQHFGDGTRLSIL.